The 6 T cell receptor beta chains in this list originate from one sample, sequenced in a study of blood T cell repertoires in COVID-19. Sequencing was performed with immunoSEQ multiplex PCR; in TCRdb, only in-frame clones are kept and a portion is missing. The sample lists some 310,000 clones; around 90% were seen once. The sequencing input was peripheral blood. Every receptor here comes from a man between 50 and 59 years old with active or convalescent COVID-19.

This chain connects TRBV30 to TRBJ1-1, with 9 bases matching TRBD1. The CDR3 totals 15 residues. Trimming took 3 bases from V and 1 from J; bases not matched to a gene: 6. Germline CDR1 is GTSNPN and CDR2 is SVGIG (reference sequence). CDR3 residues: CAWRKPGQGNTEAFF. As DNA, the CDR3 is TGTGCCTGGAGGAAACCGGGACAGGGGAACACTGAAGCTTTCTTT.

J is TRBJ2-2 and V is TRBV24-1; D may be TRBD2 (6 bases). V lost 5 bases and J lost 0, with 12 bases in between. The V gene's germline CDR1 is KGHDR and CDR2 SFDVKD. The CDR3 is 16 residues long. As DNA, the CDR3 is TGTGCCACCAGTGCATCCGGGACTGCGAACACCGGGGAGCTGTTTTTT. It translates to CATSASGTANTGELFF.

The chain joins TRBV5-1 to TRBJ2-7; TRBD2 matches at 8 bases. The germline V gene encodes CDR1 SGHRS and CDR2 YFSETQ. There are 15 residues in the CDR3. J gave up 1 base and V 0 bases, and 3 bases lay outside the gene matches. CDR3 residues: CASSLASGSSYEQYF. DNA for the CDR3: TGCGCCAGCAGCTTGGCCAGCGGGAGTTCCTACGAGCAGTACTTC.

This clone was seen just once. The chain couples TRBV9 to TRBJ2-7; 10 nucleotides line up with TRBD1. CDR3 length: 16 residues. J gave up 7 bases and V 2 bases, and 12 bases lay outside the gene matches. Per germline, CDR1 SGDLS and CDR2 YYNGEE. The CDR3 reads CASSVGTGVSYSEQYF. The CDR3 nucleotides are TGTGCCAGCAGCGTCGGGACAGGGGTCTCCTATTCGGAGCAGTACTTC.

The rearrangement links TRBV6-1 to TRBJ1-2; D is uncertain. CDR3 length equals 16 residues. With 2 bases removed from V and 2 bases from J, the gap between germline ends came to 15 bases. Germline V gene data show CDR1 as MNHNS and CDR2 as SASEGT. For the CDR3, the DNA is TGTGCCAGCAGTGAACCCTGGGCCATCCAAAACTATGGCTACACCTTC. This translates into CASSEPWAIQNYGYTF.

V usage is TRBV6-1 and J usage is TRBJ1-1, with TRBD1 matching over 9 bases. CDR3 length equals 16 residues. V lost 3 bases, J lost 3 bases, and 8 bases stayed unmatched. Per germline, CDR1 MNHNS and CDR2 SASEGT. The CDR3 sequence is CASSDGARTGDTEAFF. In DNA, the CDR3 is TGTGCCAGCAGTGATGGAGCCCGGACAGGGGACACTGAAGCTTTCTTT.